This TCR beta chain was recovered during a study of control samples from healthy donors and cancer patients. Assay: immunoSEQ multiplex PCR; the TCRdb copy retains only in-frame clones and omits some. The sample holds about 52,000 clones, roughly 94% seen once. The count of this clone is one. V shed 5 bases and J shed 1 base, with 12 bases lying between them. The germline CDR1 and CDR2 sequences are GTSNPN and SVGIG (reference sequence). This CDR3 has 14 residues. The V gene is TRBV30, the J gene TRBJ1-5, with D perhaps TRBD1 (5 bases). The clonotype originates from a young man in good health. Source material: blood. Here the CDR3 DNA reads TGTGCCTGGGGCCTAGGGACGAGCAATCAGCCCCAGCATTTT. It encodes CAWGLGTSNQPQHF.